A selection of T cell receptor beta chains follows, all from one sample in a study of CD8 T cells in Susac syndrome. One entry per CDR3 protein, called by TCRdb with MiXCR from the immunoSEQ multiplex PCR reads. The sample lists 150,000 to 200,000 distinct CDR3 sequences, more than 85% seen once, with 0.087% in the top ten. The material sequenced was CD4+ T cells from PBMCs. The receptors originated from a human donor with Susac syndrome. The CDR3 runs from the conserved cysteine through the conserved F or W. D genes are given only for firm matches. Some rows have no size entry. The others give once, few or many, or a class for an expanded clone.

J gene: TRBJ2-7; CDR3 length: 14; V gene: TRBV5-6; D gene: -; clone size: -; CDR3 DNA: TGTGCCAGCATACCCTTTCCAGGAGACTACGAGCAGTACTTC; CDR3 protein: CASIPFPGDYEQYF
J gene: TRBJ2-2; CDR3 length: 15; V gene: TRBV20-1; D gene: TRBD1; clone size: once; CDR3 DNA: TGCAGTGCTAGAAGGACAGGCCGGAACACCGGGGAGCTGTTTTTT; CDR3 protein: CSARRTGRNTGELFF
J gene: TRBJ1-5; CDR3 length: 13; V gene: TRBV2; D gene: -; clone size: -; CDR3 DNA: TGTGCCAGCAGTGATCGGACGGGTCAGCCCCAGCATTTT; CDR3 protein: CASSDRTGQPQHF
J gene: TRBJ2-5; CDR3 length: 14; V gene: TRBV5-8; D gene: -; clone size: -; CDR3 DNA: TGTGCCAGCAGCTCGGGACGGGACCAAGAGACCCAGTACTTC; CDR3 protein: CASSSGRDQETQYF
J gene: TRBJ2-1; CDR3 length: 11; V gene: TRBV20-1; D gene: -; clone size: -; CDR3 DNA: TGCAGTGAGGGGTTTATGGATGAGCAGTTCTTC; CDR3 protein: CSEGFMDEQFF
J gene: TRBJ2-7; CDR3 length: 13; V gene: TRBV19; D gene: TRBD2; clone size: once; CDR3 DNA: TGTGCCAGTAGTATAGAGCTAGCGGACGAGCAGTACTTC; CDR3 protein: CASSIELADEQYF
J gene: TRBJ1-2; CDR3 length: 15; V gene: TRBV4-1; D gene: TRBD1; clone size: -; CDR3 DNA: TGCGCCAGCAGCCAGGACGGACAGGCTAACTATGGCTACACCTTC; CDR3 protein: CASSQDGQANYGYTF
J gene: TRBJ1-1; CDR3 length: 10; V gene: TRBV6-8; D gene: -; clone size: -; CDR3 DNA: TGTGGGACAGTGAACACTGAAGCTTTCTTT; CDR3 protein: CGTVNTEAFF
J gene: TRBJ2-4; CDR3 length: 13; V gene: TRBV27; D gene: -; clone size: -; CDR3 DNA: TGTGCCAGCTCATCGATAGCCAAAAACATTCAGTACTTC; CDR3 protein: CASSSIAKNIQYF
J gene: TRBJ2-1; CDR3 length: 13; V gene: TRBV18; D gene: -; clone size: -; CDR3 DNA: TGTGCCAGCTCACCGGCAGGGGACAATGAGCAGTTCTTC; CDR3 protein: CASSPAGDNEQFF
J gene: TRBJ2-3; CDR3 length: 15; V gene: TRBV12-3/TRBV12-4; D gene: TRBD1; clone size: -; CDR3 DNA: TGTGCCAGCAGAATCGGACAGGGGAGCACAGATACGCAGTATTTT; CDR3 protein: CASRIGQGSTDTQYF
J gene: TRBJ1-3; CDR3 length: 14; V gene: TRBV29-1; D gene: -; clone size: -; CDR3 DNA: TGCAGCGCGTCCCCAGGGCTTGCTGGAAACACCATATATTTT; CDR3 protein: CSASPGLAGNTIYF
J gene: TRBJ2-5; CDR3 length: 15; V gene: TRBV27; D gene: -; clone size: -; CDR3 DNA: TGTGCCAGCAGTTTCCTTTCAACTAGGCAAGAGACCCAGTACTTC; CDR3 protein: CASSFLSTRQETQYF
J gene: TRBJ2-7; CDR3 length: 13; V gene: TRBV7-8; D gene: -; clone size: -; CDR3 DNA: TGTGCCAGCAGTCTAGGGGAAATCGACGAGCAGTACTTC; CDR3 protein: CASSLGEIDEQYF
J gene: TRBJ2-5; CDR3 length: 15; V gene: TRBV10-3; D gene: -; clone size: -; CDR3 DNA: TGTGCCATCAGTGAGAATACGGGGAACGGACGTACCCAGTACTTC; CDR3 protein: CAISENTGNGRTQYF
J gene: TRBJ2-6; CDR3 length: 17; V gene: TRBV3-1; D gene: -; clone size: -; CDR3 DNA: TGTGCCAGCAGCCAAGATGCCAACAGGGCTGGGGCCAACGTCCTGACTTTC; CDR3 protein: CASSQDANRAGANVLTF
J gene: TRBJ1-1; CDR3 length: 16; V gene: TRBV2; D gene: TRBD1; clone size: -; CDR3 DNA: TGTGCCAGCAGCCCCCGAGGACAGGGAAGGGACACTGAAGCTTTCTTT; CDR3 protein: CASSPRGQGRDTEAFF
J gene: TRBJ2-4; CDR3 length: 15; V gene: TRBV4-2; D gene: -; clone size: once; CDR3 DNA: TGTGCCAGCAGCCAAGACCTAGGGTCGGGGAGCATTCAGTACTTC; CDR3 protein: CASSQDLGSGSIQYF
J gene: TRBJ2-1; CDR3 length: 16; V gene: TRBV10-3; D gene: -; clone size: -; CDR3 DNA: TGTGCCATCAGTGAGCAGTTCGGGGGAACCTACAATGAGCAGTTCTTC; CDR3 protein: CAISEQFGGTYNEQFF
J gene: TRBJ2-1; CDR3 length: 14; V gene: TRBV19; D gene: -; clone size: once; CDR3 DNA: TGTGCCAGTACAGACAGGCCTACCGGGAATGAGCAGTTCTTC; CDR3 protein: CASTDRPTGNEQFF
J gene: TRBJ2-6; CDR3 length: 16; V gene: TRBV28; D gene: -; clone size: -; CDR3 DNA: TGTGCCAGCACCTCCATTGGGGTGTCTGGGGCCAACGTCCTGACTTTC; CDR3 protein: CASTSIGVSGANVLTF
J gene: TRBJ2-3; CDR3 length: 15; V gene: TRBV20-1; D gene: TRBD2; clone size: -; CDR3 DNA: TGCAGTGCTATACCTCTAGCGGACCTCACAGATACGCAGTATTTT; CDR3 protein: CSAIPLADLTDTQYF
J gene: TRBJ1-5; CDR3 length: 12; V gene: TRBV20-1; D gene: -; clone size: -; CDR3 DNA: TGCAGTGCTAGAGGCTGGAATCAGCCCCAGCATTTT; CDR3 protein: CSARGWNQPQHF
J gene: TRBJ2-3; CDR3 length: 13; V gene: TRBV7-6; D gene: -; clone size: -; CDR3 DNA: TGTGCCAGCAGCAATCCAACGACAGATACGCAGTATTTT; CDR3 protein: CASSNPTTDTQYF
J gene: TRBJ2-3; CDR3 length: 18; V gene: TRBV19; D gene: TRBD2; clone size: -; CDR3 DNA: TGTGCCAGTAGTCCAAGGGGGACTAGCTTCAGGAGTGGAGATACGCAGTATTTT; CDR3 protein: CASSPRGTSFRSGDTQYF
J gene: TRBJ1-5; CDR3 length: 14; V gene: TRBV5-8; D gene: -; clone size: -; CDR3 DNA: TGTGCCAGCAGCCTGACGAGGGGGAATCAGCCCCAGCATTTT; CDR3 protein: CASSLTRGNQPQHF
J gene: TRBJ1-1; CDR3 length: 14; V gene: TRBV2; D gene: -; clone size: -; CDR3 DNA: TGTGCCAGCAGTGAGCGGGGGTCAATCGCTGAAGCTTTCTTT; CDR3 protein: CASSERGSIAEAFF
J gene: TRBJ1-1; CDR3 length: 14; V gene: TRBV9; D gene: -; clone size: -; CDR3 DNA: TGTGCCAGCAGCGTAGATCAGGGGAACACTGAAGCTTTCTTT; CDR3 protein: CASSVDQGNTEAFF
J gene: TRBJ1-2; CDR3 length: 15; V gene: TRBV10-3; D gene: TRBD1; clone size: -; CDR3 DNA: TGTGCCATCAGTGACCCTATAGACAGGGCGAAGGGCTACACCTTC; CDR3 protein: CAISDPIDRAKGYTF
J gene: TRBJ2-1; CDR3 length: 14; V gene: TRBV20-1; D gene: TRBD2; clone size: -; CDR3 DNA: TGCAGTGCTATCAGCGGGGGGGCCCACAATGAGCAGTTCTTC; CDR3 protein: CSAISGGAHNEQFF
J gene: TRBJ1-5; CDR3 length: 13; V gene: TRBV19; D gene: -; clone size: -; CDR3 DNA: TGTGCCAGTAGTATAAGGGTGAACCAGCCCCAGCATTTT; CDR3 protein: CASSIRVNQPQHF
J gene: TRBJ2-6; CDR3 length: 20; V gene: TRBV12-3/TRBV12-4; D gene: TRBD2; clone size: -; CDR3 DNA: TGTGCCAGCAGTTTAGTTCGAGCTAGCGGGGGCATCTCTGGGGCCAACGTCCTGACTTTC; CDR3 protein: CASSLVRASGGISGANVLTF